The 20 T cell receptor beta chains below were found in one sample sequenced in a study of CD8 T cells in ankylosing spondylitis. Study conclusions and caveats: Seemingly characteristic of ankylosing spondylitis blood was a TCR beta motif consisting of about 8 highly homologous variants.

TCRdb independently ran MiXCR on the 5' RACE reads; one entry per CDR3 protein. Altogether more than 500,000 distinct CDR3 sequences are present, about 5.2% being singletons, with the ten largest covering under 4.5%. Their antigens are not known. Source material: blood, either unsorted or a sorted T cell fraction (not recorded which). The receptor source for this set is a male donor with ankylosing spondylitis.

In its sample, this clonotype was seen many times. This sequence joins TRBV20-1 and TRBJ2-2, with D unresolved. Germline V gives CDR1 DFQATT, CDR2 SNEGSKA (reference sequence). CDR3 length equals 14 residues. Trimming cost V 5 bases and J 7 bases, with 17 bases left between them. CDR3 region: CSAARAPDFGELFF. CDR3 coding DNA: TGCAGTGCTGCAAGAGCGCCTGATTTCGGGGAGCTGTTTTTT.

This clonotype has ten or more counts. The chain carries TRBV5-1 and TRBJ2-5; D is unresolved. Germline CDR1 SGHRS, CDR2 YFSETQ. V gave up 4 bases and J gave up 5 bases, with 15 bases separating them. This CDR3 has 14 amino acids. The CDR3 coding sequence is TGCGCCAGCAGCGGTCAGGATCTGGGGGAGACCCAGTACTTC. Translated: CASSGQDLGETQYF.

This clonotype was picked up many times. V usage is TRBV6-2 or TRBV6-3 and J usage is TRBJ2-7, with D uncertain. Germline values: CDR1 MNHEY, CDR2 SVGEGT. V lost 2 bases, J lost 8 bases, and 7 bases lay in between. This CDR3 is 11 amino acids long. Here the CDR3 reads CASSYGPQQYF. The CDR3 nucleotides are TGTGCCAGCAGTTACGGGCCCCAGCAGTACTTC.

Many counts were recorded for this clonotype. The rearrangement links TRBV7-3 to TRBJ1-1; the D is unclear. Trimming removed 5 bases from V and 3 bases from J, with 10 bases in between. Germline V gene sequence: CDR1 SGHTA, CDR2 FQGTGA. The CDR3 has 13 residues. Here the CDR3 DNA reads TGTGCCAGCAGCCAGAGTGGGGACACTGAAGCTTTCTTT. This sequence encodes CASSQSGDTEAFF.

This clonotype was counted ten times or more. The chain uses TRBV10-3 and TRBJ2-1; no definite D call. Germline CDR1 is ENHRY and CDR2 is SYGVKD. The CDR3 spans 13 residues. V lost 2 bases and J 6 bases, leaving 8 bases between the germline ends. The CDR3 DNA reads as TGTGCCATCAGTGAGCCTGGAGTCAATGAGCAGTTCTTC. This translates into CAISEPGVNEQFF.

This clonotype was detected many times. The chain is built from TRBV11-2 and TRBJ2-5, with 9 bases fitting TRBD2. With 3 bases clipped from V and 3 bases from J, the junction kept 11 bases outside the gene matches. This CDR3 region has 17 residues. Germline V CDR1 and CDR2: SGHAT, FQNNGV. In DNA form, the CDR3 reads TGTGCCAGCAGCTTCCGAGGTTTCGCGGGGGGGAAAGAGACCCAGTACTTC. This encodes CASSFRGFAGGKETQYF.

The CDR3 reads CSALGGAGTSAYNEQFF. CDR3 in DNA: TGCAGTGCTCTCGGAGGGGCCGGGACTAGCGCCTACAATGAGCAGTTCTTC. V gene TRBV20-1 combines with J gene TRBJ2-1; 10 bases are shared with TRBD2. CDR1 is DFQATT and CDR2 is SNEGSKA in the germline V gene (reference sequence). V lost 5 bases to trimming and J lost 2 bases; unmatched junction nucleotides: 12. The CDR3 covers 17 residues.

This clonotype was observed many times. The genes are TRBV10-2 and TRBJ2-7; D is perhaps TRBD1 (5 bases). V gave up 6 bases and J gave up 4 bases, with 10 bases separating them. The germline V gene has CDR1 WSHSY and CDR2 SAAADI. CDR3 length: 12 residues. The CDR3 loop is CASRATGYEQYF. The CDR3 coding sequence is TGCGCCAGCAGGGCAACAGGTTACGAGCAGTACTTC.

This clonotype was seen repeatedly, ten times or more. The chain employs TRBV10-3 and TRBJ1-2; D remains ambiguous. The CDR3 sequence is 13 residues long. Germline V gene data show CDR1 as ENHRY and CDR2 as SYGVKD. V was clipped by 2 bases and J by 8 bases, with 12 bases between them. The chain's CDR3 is CAISEPGGRGYTF. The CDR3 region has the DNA TGTGCCATCAGTGAGCCCGGAGGGCGCGGCTACACCTTC.

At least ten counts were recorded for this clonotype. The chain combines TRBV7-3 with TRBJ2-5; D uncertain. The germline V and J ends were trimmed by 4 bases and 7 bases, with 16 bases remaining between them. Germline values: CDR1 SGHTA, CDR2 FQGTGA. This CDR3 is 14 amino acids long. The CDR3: CASSSSSTGGTQYF. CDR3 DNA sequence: TGTGCCAGCAGCTCTTCCTCCACTGGCGGGACCCAGTACTTC.

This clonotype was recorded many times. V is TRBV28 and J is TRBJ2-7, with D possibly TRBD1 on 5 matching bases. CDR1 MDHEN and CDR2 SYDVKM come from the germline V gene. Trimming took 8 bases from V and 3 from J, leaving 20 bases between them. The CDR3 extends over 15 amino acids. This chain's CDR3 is CASQISAGMGYEQYF. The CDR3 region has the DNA TGTGCCAGCCAAATCTCGGCAGGGATGGGCTACGAGCAGTACTTC.

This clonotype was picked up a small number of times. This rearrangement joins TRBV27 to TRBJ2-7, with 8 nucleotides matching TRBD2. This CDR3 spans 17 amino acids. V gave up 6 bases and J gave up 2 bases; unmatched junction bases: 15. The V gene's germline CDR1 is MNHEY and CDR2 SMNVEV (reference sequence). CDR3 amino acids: CASRKLREGPRAYEQYF. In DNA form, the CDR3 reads TGTGCCAGCAGGAAACTCCGGGAGGGCCCTCGCGCCTACGAGCAGTACTTC.

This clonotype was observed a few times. CDR3: CASSLQAKGETQYF. In DNA, the CDR3 is TGCGCCAGCAGCTTGCAGGCCAAGGGGGAGACCCAGTACTTC. The chain combines TRBV5-1 with TRBJ2-5; D may be TRBD1 (5 bases). CDR1 and CDR2 from the germline V gene are SGHRS and YFSETQ. The CDR3 is 14 amino acids. Trimming stripped 1 base from V and 5 bases from J, with 12 bases between.

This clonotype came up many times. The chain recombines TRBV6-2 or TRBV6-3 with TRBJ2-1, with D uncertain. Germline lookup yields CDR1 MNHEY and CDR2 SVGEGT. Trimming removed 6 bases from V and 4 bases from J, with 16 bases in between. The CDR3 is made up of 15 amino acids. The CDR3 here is CASSLATPQYNEQFF. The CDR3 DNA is TGTGCCAGCAGCCTTGCGACCCCACAATACAATGAGCAGTTCTTC.

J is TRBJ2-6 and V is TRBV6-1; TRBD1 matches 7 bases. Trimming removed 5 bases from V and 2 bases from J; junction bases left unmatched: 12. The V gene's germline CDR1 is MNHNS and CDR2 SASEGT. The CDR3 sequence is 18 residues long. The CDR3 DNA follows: TGTGCCAGCAGTCGAACAGGGGCCCCCGGCGCTGGGGCCAACGTCCTGACTTTC. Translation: CASSRTGAPGAGANVLTF.

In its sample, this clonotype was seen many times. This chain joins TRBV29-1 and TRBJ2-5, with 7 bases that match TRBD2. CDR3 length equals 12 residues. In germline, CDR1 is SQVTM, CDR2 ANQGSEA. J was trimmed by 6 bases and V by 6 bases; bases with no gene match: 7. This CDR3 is CSVPERGKTQYF. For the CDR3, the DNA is TGCAGCGTCCCTGAGCGGGGCAAGACCCAGTACTTC.

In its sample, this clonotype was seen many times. CDR3 sequence (DNA): TGTGCCAGCAGCTTTGGTTACAGTGGAGACTACGAGCAGTACTTC. It codes for CASSFGYSGDYEQYF. The V gene is TRBV7-2, the J gene TRBJ2-7; no clear D gene. This CDR3 has 15 residues. Germline V gives CDR1 SGHTA, CDR2 FQGNSA. With 3 bases removed from V and 3 bases from J, the gap between germline ends came to 15 bases.

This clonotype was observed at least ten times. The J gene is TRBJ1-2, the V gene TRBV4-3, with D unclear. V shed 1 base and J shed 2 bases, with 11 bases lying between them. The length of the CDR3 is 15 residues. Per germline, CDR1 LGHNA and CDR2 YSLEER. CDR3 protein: CASSQVAHPNYGYTF. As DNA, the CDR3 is TGCGCCAGCAGCCAAGTGGCCCACCCGAACTATGGCTACACCTTC.

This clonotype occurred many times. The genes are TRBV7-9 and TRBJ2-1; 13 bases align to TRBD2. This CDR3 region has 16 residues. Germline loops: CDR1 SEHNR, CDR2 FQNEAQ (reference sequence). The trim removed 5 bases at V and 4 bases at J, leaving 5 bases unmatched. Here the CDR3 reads CASSTWTSGRYNEQFF. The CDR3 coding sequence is TGTGCCAGCAGCACATGGACTAGCGGGAGATACAATGAGCAGTTCTTC.

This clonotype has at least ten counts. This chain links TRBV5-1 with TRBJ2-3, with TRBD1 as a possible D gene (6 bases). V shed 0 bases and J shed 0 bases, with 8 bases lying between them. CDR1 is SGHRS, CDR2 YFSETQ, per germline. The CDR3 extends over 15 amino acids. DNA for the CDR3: TGCGCCAGCAGCTTGGGGACAGAGAGCACAGATACGCAGTATTTT. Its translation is CASSLGTESTDTQYF.